Listed below are T cell receptor beta chains from one sample, sequenced in a study. TCRdb re-derived calls from the RT-PCR reads in MiXCR, one entry per CDR3 protein. The repertoire holds approximately 720,000 distinct CDR3 sequences, about 14% seen once, with 3.6% in the top ten. Sequenced sample: memory CD4+ T cells from blood. These receptors all stem from a female donor in good health, serving as a healthy control. CDR3s include the opening cysteine and the closing phenylalanine or tryptophan. Fields, in order: V gene, J gene, D gene, clone size, CDR3 protein, CDR3 DNA. A D gene is named only where the DNA matches it firmly. Size is stated for part of the rows, as once, few or many counts, or as a class when the clone is expanded.

TRBV9	TRBJ1-1	TRBD1	-	CASSEPLLGQGPGTEAFF	TGTGCCAGCAGTGAACCCTTGTTAGGACAGGGCCCTGGGACTGAAGCTTTCTTT
TRBV29-1	TRBJ2-2	-	few	CSGLRGTGELFF	TGCAGCGGGCTAAGAGGGACCGGGGAGCTGTTTTTT
TRBV19	TRBJ2-3	TRBD2	once	CASSISGTNTDTQYF	TGTGCCAGTAGTATTAGCGGGACCAACACAGATACGCAGTATTTT
TRBV7-2	TRBJ2-7	-	-	CASSLVRTDEQYF	TGTGCCAGCAGCTTAGTACGGACAGACGAGCAGTACTTC
TRBV12-3/TRBV12-4	TRBJ2-1	-	many	CASSLRGSGNEQFF	TGTGCCAGCAGTCTTCGTGGGTCAGGCAATGAGCAGTTCTTC
TRBV6-1	TRBJ2-7	TRBD1	many	CASSEGRWGQGTAYEQYF	TGTGCCAGCAGTGAAGGAAGGTGGGGACAGGGGACGGCCTACGAGCAGTACTTC
TRBV7-8	TRBJ2-7	TRBD1	-	CASSYGTGRSYEQYF	TGTGCCAGCAGCTACGGGACAGGGCGCTCCTACGAGCAGTACTTC
TRBV4-3	TRBJ2-7	-	few	CASSQGIRDRSEQYF	TGCGCCAGCAGCCAAGGGATACGGGATCGGAGTGAGCAGTACTTC
TRBV6-1	TRBJ2-1	-	-	CASRVGPSGDEQFF	TGTGCCAGCAGGGTGGGACCAAGTGGGGATGAGCAGTTCTTC
TRBV3-1	TRBJ2-7	TRBD2	-	CASSQDPWTSGRVYEQYF	TGTGCCAGCAGCCAAGATCCCTGGACTAGCGGGAGGGTTTACGAGCAGTACTTC
TRBV6-2/TRBV6-3	TRBJ1-5	-	few	CASSYQGLPQHF	TGTGCCAGCAGTTACCAGGGCCTGCCCCAGCATTTT
TRBV6-2/TRBV6-3	TRBJ2-1	-	-	CASSTTAVGEQFF	TGTGCCAGCAGTACGACAGCGGTGGGCGAGCAGTTCTTC
TRBV11-2	TRBJ2-7	-	few	CASSLREGTEQYF	TGTGCCAGCAGCTTGAGGGAAGGGACCGAGCAGTACTTC
TRBV6-6	TRBJ2-3	-	few	CASSPRRSSTDTQYF	TGTGCCAGCAGCCCCAGGCGGTCTAGCACAGATACGCAGTATTTT
TRBV7-8	TRBJ1-1	-	-	CASSPKSTGLAFF	TGTGCCAGCAGCCCAAAATCCACAGGGTTAGCTTTCTTT
TRBV6-5	TRBJ1-3	-	many	CASSRITGTTGNTIYF	TGTGCCAGCAGTCGAATTACCGGGACGACCGGAAACACCATATATTTT
TRBV6-6	TRBJ2-5	-	many	CASSQPGTDKKRAQYF	TGTGCCAGCTCCCAACCTGGGACGGATAAGAAGAGAGCCCAGTACTTC
TRBV7-2	TRBJ1-2	TRBD1	few	CASSQSGQGNGYTF	TGTGCCAGCAGCCAATCCGGACAGGGGAATGGCTACACCTTC
TRBV7-2	TRBJ2-3	-	few	CASSSPTLPQYF	TGTGCCAGCAGCTCCCCTACGTTGCCGCAGTATTTT
TRBV9	TRBJ2-5	-	-	CASSASRASETQYF	TGTGCCAGCAGCGCCAGTAGAGCTTCAGAGACCCAGTACTTC
TRBV6-5	TRBJ1-1	-	few	CASSSRQTLNTEAFF	TGTGCCAGCAGTTCCCGACAGACCTTGAACACTGAAGCTTTCTTT
TRBV28	TRBJ2-3	TRBD2	-	CASRSPSGRGPDTQYF	TGTGCCAGCAGATCTCCTAGCGGGAGAGGGCCAGATACGCAGTATTTT
TRBV20-1	TRBJ2-1	-	-	CSARVMGGPRSSYNEQFF	TGCAGTGCTAGAGTCATGGGGGGGCCGCGAAGCTCCTACAATGAGCAGTTCTTC
TRBV29-1	TRBJ1-2	-	many	CSARQAANYGYTF	TGCAGCGCTAGACAGGCCGCGAACTATGGCTACACCTTC
TRBV10-3	TRBJ2-1	TRBD2	many	CAISFTRGGEQFF	TGTGCCATCAGTTTTACCCGGGGGGGTGAGCAGTTCTTC
TRBV5-6	TRBJ2-7	-	many	CASSTDYEQYF	TGTGCCAGCAGCACAGACTACGAGCAGTACTTC
TRBV2	TRBJ2-7	-	-	CASATQGGPEQYF	TGTGCCAGCGCCACTCAGGGGGGGCCCGAGCAGTACTTC
TRBV6-4	TRBJ2-1	TRBD2	many	CASRRTSFDGNEQFF	TGTGCCAGCAGAAGGACTAGCTTCGACGGCAATGAGCAGTTCTTC
TRBV3-1	TRBJ2-1	TRBD2	once	CASSPFGTSGRGYEQFF	TGTGCCAGCAGCCCCTTCGGGACTAGCGGGAGGGGTTATGAGCAGTTCTTC
TRBV10-3	TRBJ2-3	TRBD2	few	CAASSGRSDTQYF	TGTGCCGCCAGTAGCGGGAGATCAGATACGCAGTATTTT
TRBV9	TRBJ2-1	-	-	CASNRPVDNEQFF	TGTGCCAGCAACCGACCCGTTGACAATGAGCAGTTCTTC
TRBV7-3	TRBJ1-1	-	few	CASSFSQGSTEAFF	TGTGCCAGCAGCTTTAGTCAGGGAAGTACTGAAGCTTTCTTT
TRBV6-5	TRBJ2-7	-	many	CASSSTPHLEYF	TGTGCCAGCAGCTCCACCCCCCACTTGGAGTACTTC
TRBV6-2/TRBV6-3	TRBJ2-7	-	-	CASILTPGPWNEQYF	TGTGCCAGTATACTAACCCCGGGACCCTGGAACGAGCAGTACTTC
TRBV7-2	TRBJ2-7	-	many	CASSLRVAYEQYF	TGTGCCAGCAGCTTACGGGTAGCCTACGAGCAGTACTTC
TRBV20-1	TRBJ2-7	-	few	CSARDPLNGGAYEQYF	TGCAGTGCTAGAGATCCCTTAAACGGAGGGGCCTACGAGCAGTACTTC
TRBV6-2/TRBV6-3	TRBJ1-5	-	-	CASSLDSGRPQHF	TGTGCCAGCAGTCTGGACAGCGGTCGGCCCCAGCATTTT
TRBV6-5	TRBJ1-5	-	many	CASSYVREGPQHF	TGTGCCAGCAGTTACGTAAGAGAAGGGCCCCAGCATTTT
TRBV7-2	TRBJ1-5	-	-	CASSLADGQSNQPQHF	TGTGCCAGCAGCTTAGCGGACGGACAGAGCAATCAGCCCCAGCATTTT
TRBV12-3/TRBV12-4	TRBJ1-2	-	many	CASSLHNYGYTF	TGTGCCAGCAGTTTACACAACTATGGCTACACCTTC
TRBV30	TRBJ1-3	-	few	CAWGASQNTIYF	TGTGCCTGGGGGGCCAGCCAAAACACCATATATTTT
TRBV12-3/TRBV12-4	TRBJ1-1	TRBD1	-	CASSLLPGGFMNTEAFF	TGTGCCAGCAGTTTACTCCCAGGGGGATTCATGAACACTGAAGCTTTCTTT
TRBV7-2	TRBJ1-5	-	many	CASSLSPGGDQPQHF	TGTGCCAGCAGCTTAAGTCCGGGAGGGGATCAGCCCCAGCATTTT
TRBV7-2	TRBJ2-3	TRBD2	few	CASSPIGLAGGDGPPTDTQYF	TGTGCCAGCAGCCCAATCGGACTAGCGGGAGGGGATGGGCCCCCCACAGATACGCAGTATTTT